The text below deals with one T cell receptor beta chain. Measured with immunoSEQ multiplex PCR; TCRdb has only the in-frame clones, and not every one. The data hold roughly 40,000 clones, with 91% observed a single time. The germline V and J ends were trimmed by 0 bases and 14 bases, with 8 bases remaining between them. Germline CDR1 and CDR2: MNHEY and SVGAGI. This CDR3 has 12 residues. The data originate from a study of T cell changes during pregnancy in multiple sclerosis. V is TRBV6-5 and J is TRBJ1-6; D is undetermined. The sequence was obtained from a female donor in good health, enrolled as a control in a pregnancy study. The input for sequencing was CD4+ T cells from peripheral blood mononuclear cells, taken in the second trimester of pregnancy. CDR3 amino acids: CASSYSEGTLHF. As DNA, the CDR3 is TGTGCCAGCAGTTACTCAGAGGGTACCCTCCACTTT.